The 30 T cell receptor beta chains below come from one sample, sequenced in a study of spatial heterogeneity in lung cancer. Sample time point: sample taken at primary tumor resection. Whole RNA was taken from tumor, nontumor lung or frozen PBMC; it was then sequenced unsorted. From the 5' RACE reads, TCRdb called clonotypes with MiXCR, one entry per CDR3 protein. The sample lists under 75,000 distinct CDR3 sequences, roughly 13% seen once, with over 5.5% in the top ten. Specimen: PBMCs, collected at surgery. These TCRs come from a male donor with early-stage non-small cell lung cancer.

This clonotype was detected only a few times. This rearrangement joins TRBV10-3 to TRBJ1-2, with 12 bases fitting TRBD1. The CDR3 covers 14 residues. V was pared by 6 bases and J by 8 bases, with 7 bases of the junction left unmatched. In germline, CDR1 is ENHRY, CDR2 SYGVKD. The CDR3 protein is CAISPGQGAGGYTF. CDR3 coding DNA: TGTGCCATCAGCCCGGGACAGGGGGCCGGGGGCTACACCTTC.

At least ten counts were recorded for this clonotype. V gene TRBV2 combines with J gene TRBJ2-7, with D maybe TRBD2 (6 bases). V was cut by 3 bases and J by 4 bases, with 10 bases left in between. The CDR3 is made up of 13 amino acids. Germline CDR1 reads SNHLY; CDR2 reads FYNNEI. The CDR3 DNA reads as TGTGCCAGCAGTGACGTTGGGGGGTACGAGCAGTACTTC. Its translation is CASSDVGGYEQYF.

The CDR3 is CSARDPGSSGSLSGQFF. Here the CDR3 DNA reads TGCAGTGCTAGGGACCCGGGAAGTAGCGGGTCCCTCTCGGGGCAGTTCTTC. The chain combines TRBV20-1 with TRBJ2-1, with TRBD2 matching 7 bases. The CDR3 totals 17 residues. Germline V gives CDR1 DFQATT, CDR2 SNEGSKA (reference sequence). The J segment lost 12 bases and the V segment lost 3 bases, leaving 23 bases of the junction unmatched.

Only a few counts were recorded for this clonotype. This chain uses TRBV29-1 with TRBJ2-4, with D possibly matching TRBD1 (6 bases). The V and J ends lost 6 bases and 5 bases respectively, with 17 bases between them. CDR3 length equals 14 residues. Germline CDR1 reads SQVTM; CDR2 reads ANQGSEA. CDR3 DNA sequence: TGCAGCGTCATTTCTTACAGGGACCAAAACATTCAGTACTTC. This codes for CSVISYRDQNIQYF. Variable domain in full (rest from reference TRBV29-1 and TRBJ2-4): SAVISQKPSRDICQRGTSLTIQCQVDSQVTMMFWYRQQPGQSLTLIATANQGSEATYESGFVIDKFPISRPNLTFSTLTVSNMSPEDSSIYLCSVISYRDQNIQYFGAGTRLSVL.

This clonotype has at least ten counts. The chain uses TRBV7-9 and TRBJ2-3; D not certain. With 4 bases removed from V and 2 bases from J, the gap between germline ends came to 4 bases. Germline CDR1 and CDR2: SEHNR and FQNEAQ (reference sequence). The CDR3 extends over 12 amino acids. The CDR3 is CASSSNTDTQYF. The CDR3 bases are TGTGCCAGCAGCTCCAACACAGATACGCAGTATTTT.

The sample holds many counts of this clonotype. The chain combines TRBV25-1 with TRBJ2-7; the D is unclear. Trimming took 5 bases from V and 2 from J, leaving 13 bases between them. The CDR3 extends over 14 amino acids. The V gene's germline CDR1 is MGHDK and CDR2 SYGVNS. CDR3 protein: CASSPVGIAYEQYF. In DNA form, the CDR3 reads TGTGCCAGCAGTCCGGTAGGGATAGCCTACGAGCAGTACTTC.

The chain employs TRBV7-6 and TRBJ2-3, with 8 bases lining up with TRBD2. This CDR3 comprises 14 residues. The trim removed 4 bases at V and 3 bases at J, leaving 3 bases unmatched. CDR1 SGHVS and CDR2 FNYEAQ come from the germline V gene. The CDR3 loop is CASSSAGATDTQYF. The CDR3 region has the DNA TGTGCCAGCAGCTCAGCGGGAGCAACAGATACGCAGTATTTT.

In its sample, this clonotype was seen many times. The CDR3, as DNA: TGTGCCAGCAGTTTATCCACAGGGGGGCGCGAGCAGTACTTC. Residues: CASSLSTGGREQYF. The rearrangement links TRBV12-3 or TRBV12-4 to TRBJ2-7; 8 bases are shared with TRBD1. The CDR3 covers 14 residues. V lost 2 bases, J lost 6 bases, and 6 bases stayed unmatched.

V usage is TRBV7-2 and J usage is TRBJ2-7, with D hard to call. This CDR3 has 15 residues. Germline V gene lookup returns CDR1 SGHTA and CDR2 FQGNSA. V was cut by 0 bases and J by 2 bases, with 11 bases left in between. The CDR3 region has the DNA TGTGCCAGCAGCTTAGCGCTCAGTTCCGCCTACGAGCAGTACTTC. Its translation: CASSLALSSAYEQYF.

This clonotype was seen at least ten times. The chain links TRBV3-1 to TRBJ2-3; D call uncertain. Germline CDR1 and CDR2: LGHDT and YNNKEL (reference sequence). The CDR3 loop spans 14 amino acids. Trimming left V 2 bases short and J 4 bases short, with 10 bases between. CDR3 amino acids: CASSQQYRPDTQYF. CDR3 DNA: TGTGCCAGCAGCCAACAATATCGGCCAGATACGCAGTATTTT.

This clonotype has a handful of counts. The chain has TRBV5-6 and TRBJ1-5, with D perhaps TRBD1 (5 bases). Looked up from germline, CDR1 is SGHDT and CDR2 is YYEEEE. The CDR3 runs to 16 residues. Trimming took 0 bases from V and 3 from J, leaving 13 bases between them. CDR3 loop: CASSLGQSLYNQPQHF. The CDR3 nucleotides read TGTGCCAGCAGCTTGGGACAGTCGTTATACAATCAGCCCCAGCATTTT.

The chain is built from TRBV7-9 and TRBJ2-7; 7 nucleotides align to TRBD1. Germline V gene data show CDR1 as SEHNR and CDR2 as FQNEAQ (reference sequence). This CDR3 region has 13 residues. Unmatched junction bases numbered 14, after V lost 11 bases and J lost 7 bases. This CDR3 is CALRGQASREQYF. The CDR3 bases are TGTGCCCTTCGCGGACAGGCCAGTAGGGAGCAGTACTTC.

This clonotype has more than one count but fewer than ten. This chain links TRBV6-1 with TRBJ2-3, with D perhaps given as TRBD1 or TRBD2 (5 bases each). The CDR3 length is 14 residues. Germline assignment: CDR1 MNHNS and CDR2 SASEGT. V gave up 7 bases and J gave up 0 bases, with 11 bases separating them. The CDR3 coding sequence is TGTGCCAGCACCCACGGGGACAGCACAGATACGCAGTATTTT. This sequence encodes CASTHGDSTDTQYF.

This rearrangement joins TRBV20-1 to TRBJ2-7; D remains ambiguous. Trimming stripped 0 bases from V and 5 bases from J, with 11 bases between. Germline V CDR1 and CDR2: DFQATT, SNEGSKA (reference sequence). The CDR3 spans 13 residues. As DNA, the CDR3 is TGCAGTGCTAGAGATTCAAGGCCCCACGAGCAGTACTTC. It yields the protein CSARDSRPHEQYF.

For this clonotype: One junction end does not reproduce the germline sequence, and a read error may be involved. V gene TRBV7-7 combines with J gene TRBJ2-7; 7 bases are a match to TRBD2. This CDR3 is built from 15 residues. Germline V lookup: CDR1 SSHAT, CDR2 FNYEAQ (reference sequence). The CDR3 DNA follows: TGTGCTAGCAGCTTAGAAGTGGGAGGGATCTACGAGCAGTACTTC. Its translation: CASSLEVGGIYEQYF.

This chain joins TRBV5-1 and TRBJ2-3; 12 nucleotides line up with TRBD2. CDR1 is SGHRS, CDR2 YFSETQ, per germline. V was pared by 4 bases and J by 3 bases, with 6 bases of the junction left unmatched. The CDR3 contains 16 residues. CDR3 sequence: CASSPLTSGGTDTQYF. The CDR3 DNA reads TGCGCCAGCAGCCCCCTGACTAGCGGGGGAACAGATACGCAGTATTTT.

The table lists this clonotype with a few counts. The CDR3 DNA sequence: TGTGCCAGCAGCCCTCGGCTAAGGGGGTTACAGGCTGAAGGTACTGAAGCTTTCTTT. This codes for CASSPRLRGLQAEGTEAFF. The chain joins TRBV11-1 to TRBJ1-1; D may be TRBD1 (6 bases). This CDR3 has 19 residues. The V and J ends lost 5 bases and 5 bases respectively, with 30 bases between them. Germline CDR1 reads SGHAT; CDR2 reads FQDESV (reference sequence). Based on the CDR3 plus reference TRBV11-1 and TRBJ1-1, the full variable domain is EAEVAQSPRYKITEKSQAVAFWCDPISGHATLYWYRQILGQGPELLVQFQDESVVDDSQLPKDRFSAERLKGVDSTLKIQPAELGDSAMYLCASSPRLRGLQAEGTEAFFGQGTRLTVV.

This clonotype has a count of ten or more. This sequence joins TRBV10-3 and TRBJ2-1, with TRBD2 matching 11 bases. The V gene's germline CDR1 is ENHRY and CDR2 SYGVKD. The CDR3 is 18 residues long. With 11 bases clipped from V and 4 bases from J, the junction kept 19 bases outside the gene matches. The CDR3 reads CAPRGRLAGRVPYNEQFF. In DNA form, the CDR3 reads TGTGCCCCACGGGGAAGACTAGCGGGAAGAGTTCCTTACAATGAGCAGTTCTTC.

This clonotype was detected only a few times. This chain joins TRBV2 and TRBJ1-4; a weak D match, TRBD1 (6 bases). Germline loops: CDR1 SNHLY, CDR2 FYNNEI. The CDR3 spans 14 residues. The ends were cut back, 4 bases at V and 8 bases at J, with 14 bases in the middle. The CDR3 is CASSAMGGEEKLFF. CDR3 bases: TGTGCCAGCAGTGCTATGGGGGGCGAGGAAAAACTGTTTTTT.

This rearrangement joins TRBV15 to TRBJ2-3, with 12 bases lining up with TRBD2. J lost 6 bases, V lost 3 bases, and 7 bases had no gene match. The CDR3 extends over 16 amino acids. Germline CDR1 LNHNV, CDR2 YYDKDF (reference sequence). This CDR3 is CATSSTSGRPRDTQYF. The CDR3 nucleotides read TGTGCCACCAGCAGTACTAGCGGGAGGCCGAGGGATACGCAGTATTTT. The variable domain in full, completed from reference TRBV15 and TRBJ2-3, reads DAMVIQNPRYQVTQFGKPVTLSCSQTLNHNVMYWYQQKSSQAPKLLFHYYDKDFNNEADTPDNFQSRRPNTSFCFLDIRSPGLGDTAMYLCATSSTSGRPRDTQYFGPGTRLTVL.

This clonotype occurred many times. The chain recombines TRBV7-6 with TRBJ2-1; D tentatively fits TRBD1 or TRBD2 (5 bases each). The germline V gene encodes CDR1 SGHVS and CDR2 FNYEAQ. This CDR3 is built from 15 residues. With 4 bases removed from V and 10 bases from J, the gap between germline ends came to 20 bases. The CDR3 loop is CASSSPERTGAEQFF. The CDR3 nucleotides are TGTGCCAGCAGCTCCCCCGAACGGACCGGGGCGGAGCAGTTCTTC.

This clonotype was seen many times. This chain uses TRBV12-3 or TRBV12-4 with TRBJ2-2; tentatively, D is TRBD2 (6 bases). Trimming removed 8 bases at V and 2 bases at J, with 15 bases between. The CDR3 spans 15 residues. CDR3 coding DNA: TGTGCCAGCGCCCGGGAGAACCTTAACACCGGGGAGCTGTTTTTT. Protein: CASARENLNTGELFF.

This clonotype came up many times. This chain joins TRBV6-5 and TRBJ2-1; tentatively, D is TRBD2 (7 bases). CDR1 and CDR2 from the germline V gene are MNHEY and SVGAGI. The CDR3 contains 15 residues. V gave up 6 bases and J gave up 0 bases, with 12 bases separating them. The CDR3 spells CASSRGGSSYNEQFF. CDR3 DNA sequence: TGTGCCAGCAGCCGCGGGGGCAGCTCCTACAATGAGCAGTTCTTC.

This clonotype was found a few times. CDR3 sequence reads: CAISTDRVHEQYF. The CDR3 coding sequence is TGTGCCATCAGCACGGACAGGGTCCACGAGCAGTACTTC. This chain uses TRBV10-3 with TRBJ2-7; 8 bases are a match to TRBD1. The CDR3 totals 13 residues. V was clipped by 6 bases and J by 5 bases; unmatched bases: 6. Germline V lookup: CDR1 ENHRY, CDR2 SYGVKD.

This clonotype was found many times. The rearrangement links TRBV9 to TRBJ1-2; 7 bases align to TRBD1. Looked up from germline, CDR1 is SGDLS and CDR2 is YYNGEE. The CDR3 runs 14 residues. Losses at the gene ends were 0 bases for V and 2 bases for J; bases not matched to a gene: 1. The CDR3 DNA reads as TGTGCCAGCAGCGTAGGACAGGGCAACTATGGCTACACCTTC. This sequence encodes CASSVGQGNYGYTF. Supplemented by reference TRBV9 and TRBJ1-2, the full variable domain reads DSGVTQTPKHLITATGQRVTLRCSPRSGDLSVYWYQQSLDQGLQFLIQYYNGEERAKGNILERFSAQQFPDLHSELNLSSLELGDSALYFCASSVGQGNYGYTFGSGTRLTVV.

In this sample, this clonotype turned up many times. The V and J genes are TRBV29-1 and TRBJ1-1; D not certain. The CDR3 has 11 amino acids. Germline lookup yields CDR1 SQVTM and CDR2 ANQGSEA. Trimming pared 7 bases from V and 10 bases from J, leaving 16 bases between. CDR3 in amino acids: CSAEDGRGAFF. The DNA of the CDR3 is TGCAGCGCCGAAGACGGCCGCGGAGCTTTCTTT.

The chain couples TRBV5-1 to TRBJ1-1; TRBD1 might be the D (5 bases). The V gene's germline CDR1 is SGHRS and CDR2 YFSETQ. V was cut by 4 bases and J by 1 base, with 8 bases left in between. The CDR3 length is 13 residues. Here the CDR3 reads CASSPGQNTEAFF. CDR3 bases: TGCGCCAGCAGCCCCGGACAGAACACTGAAGCTTTCTTT.

This rearrangement joins TRBV28 to TRBJ1-2, with 7 positions matching TRBD1. CDR1 and CDR2 (germline): MDHEN, SYDVKM. The CDR3 totals 14 residues. The trim removed 2 bases at V and 8 bases at J, leaving 8 bases unmatched. CDR3 in amino acids: CASSLKGGPQGYTF. The CDR3 DNA is TGTGCCAGCAGTTTAAAAGGGGGCCCACAGGGCTACACCTTC.

The chain carries TRBV20-1 and TRBJ2-3; possibly TRBD1 for D (5 bases). Germline V gives CDR1 DFQATT, CDR2 SNEGSKA (reference sequence). Trimming left V 6 bases short and J 3 bases short, with 10 bases between. This CDR3 is 12 amino acids long. The CDR3 sequence is CSAEAGTDTQYF. The CDR3 DNA sequence: TGCAGTGCCGAAGCAGGGACAGATACGCAGTATTTT.

The chain combines TRBV4-1 with TRBJ2-7, with D tentatively TRBD1 or TRBD2 (5 bases each). V shed 0 bases and J shed 6 bases, with 12 bases lying between them. The CDR3 has 14 amino acids. Germline values: CDR1 MGHRA, CDR2 YSYEKL. The CDR3 region is CASSQDRAGTEQYF. The CDR3 DNA sequence: TGCGCCAGCAGCCAAGATCGGGCAGGGACCGAGCAGTACTTC.